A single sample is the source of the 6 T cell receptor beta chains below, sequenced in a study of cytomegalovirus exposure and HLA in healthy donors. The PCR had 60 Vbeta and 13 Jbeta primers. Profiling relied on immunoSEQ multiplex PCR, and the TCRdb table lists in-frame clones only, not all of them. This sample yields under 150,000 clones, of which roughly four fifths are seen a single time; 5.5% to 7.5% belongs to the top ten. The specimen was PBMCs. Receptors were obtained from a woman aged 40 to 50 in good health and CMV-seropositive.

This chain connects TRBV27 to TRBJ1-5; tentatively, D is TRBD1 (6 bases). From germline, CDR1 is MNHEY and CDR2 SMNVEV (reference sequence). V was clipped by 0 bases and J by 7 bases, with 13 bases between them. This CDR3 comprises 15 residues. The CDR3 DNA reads TGTGCCAGCAGTTTATCACCAGGGGTAGAACAGCCCCAGCATTTT. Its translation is CASSLSPGVEQPQHF.

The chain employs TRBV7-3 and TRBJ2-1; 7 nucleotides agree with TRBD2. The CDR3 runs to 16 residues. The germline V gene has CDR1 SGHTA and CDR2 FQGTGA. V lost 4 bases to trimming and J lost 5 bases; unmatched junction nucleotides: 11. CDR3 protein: CASSSPGTTPNNEQFF. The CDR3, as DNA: TGTGCCAGCAGCTCACCCGGGACTACCCCGAACAATGAGCAGTTCTTC.

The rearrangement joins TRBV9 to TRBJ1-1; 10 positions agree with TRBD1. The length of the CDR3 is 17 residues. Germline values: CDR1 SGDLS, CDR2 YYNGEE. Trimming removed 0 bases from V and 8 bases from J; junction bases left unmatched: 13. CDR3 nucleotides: TGTGCCAGCAGCGTAGGAGGGGACAGGGGACCCTCTGAAGAAGCTTTCTTT. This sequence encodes CASSVGGDRGPSEEAFF.

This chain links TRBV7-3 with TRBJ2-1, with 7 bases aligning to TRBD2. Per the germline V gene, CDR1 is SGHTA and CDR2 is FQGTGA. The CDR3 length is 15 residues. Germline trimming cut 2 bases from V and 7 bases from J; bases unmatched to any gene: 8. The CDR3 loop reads CASSLYAGLGNEQFF. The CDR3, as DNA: TGTGCCAGCAGCTTATACGCCGGACTAGGAAATGAGCAGTTCTTC. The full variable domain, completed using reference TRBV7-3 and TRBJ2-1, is GAGVSQTPSNKVTEKGKYVELRCDPISGHTALYWYRQSLGQGPEFLIYFQGTGAADDSGLPNDRFFAVRPEGSVSTLKIQRTERGDSAVYLCASSLYAGLGNEQFFGPGTRLTVL.

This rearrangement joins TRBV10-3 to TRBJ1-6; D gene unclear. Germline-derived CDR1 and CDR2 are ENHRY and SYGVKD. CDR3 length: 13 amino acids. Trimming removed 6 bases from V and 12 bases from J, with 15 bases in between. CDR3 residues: CAIRPEEGRPLHF. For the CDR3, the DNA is TGTGCCATCAGGCCTGAAGAGGGAAGACCCCTCCACTTT.

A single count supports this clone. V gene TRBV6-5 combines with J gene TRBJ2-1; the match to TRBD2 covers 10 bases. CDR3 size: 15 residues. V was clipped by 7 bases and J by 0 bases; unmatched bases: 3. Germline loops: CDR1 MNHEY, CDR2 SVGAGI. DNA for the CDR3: TGTGCCAGCAAACTAGCGGGGAGCTCCTACAATGAGCAGTTCTTC. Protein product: CASKLAGSSYNEQFF.